Included here is one T cell receptor beta chain sequence, with context. Some clones are missing from TCRdb's copy, which holds only in-frame ones; the method was immunoSEQ multiplex PCR. Among around 64,000 clones listed, 93% were seen once. Germline CDR1 reads SEHNR; CDR2 reads FQNEAQ (reference sequence). The CDR3 extends over 14 amino acids. V lost 2 bases to trimming and J lost 4 bases, with 12 bases between them. The record originates from a study of T cell changes during pregnancy in multiple sclerosis. The sample in question was CD8+ T cells from peripheral blood mononuclear cells, obtained in the third trimester of pregnancy. The chain recombines TRBV7-9 with TRBJ2-7; D perhaps matches TRBD1 (8 bases). The receptor was derived from a female donor with multiple sclerosis, enrolled in a pregnancy study. DNA of the CDR3: TGTGCCAGCAGCTTAACACAGGGGGGGTACGAGCAGTACTTC. It encodes CASSLTQGGYEQYF.